The clone carrying this TCR beta chain was recorded many times. The data are from a study of T-cell reconstitution after alpha-beta-depleted transplantation in children. Preparation of the TCRbeta library was carried out with unique molecular identifiers. TCRdb called the PCR reads again in MiXCR, with one record for every CDR3 protein. The sample holds about 580,000 distinct CDR3 sequences; 23% are singletons and the top ten take around 14%. Per germline, CDR1 LGHNA and CDR2 YSLEER. CDR3 length: 15 amino acids. V was trimmed by 0 bases and J by 1 base, leaving 8 bases between them. This sequence was found in a boy in the first two years of life who had a stem cell transplant for acute myeloid leukemia, so the T cells may come from the graft donor. Sample: PBMCs, mostly from graft donor cells, taken 360 days after TCRalphabeta/CD19-depleted stem cell transplant. The chain joins TRBV4-3 to TRBJ2-3; no reliable D call. The DNA for the CDR3 is TGCGCCAGCAGCCAAGAGTGGGTCCGCACAGATACGCAGTATTTT. This encodes CASSQEWVRTDTQYF.